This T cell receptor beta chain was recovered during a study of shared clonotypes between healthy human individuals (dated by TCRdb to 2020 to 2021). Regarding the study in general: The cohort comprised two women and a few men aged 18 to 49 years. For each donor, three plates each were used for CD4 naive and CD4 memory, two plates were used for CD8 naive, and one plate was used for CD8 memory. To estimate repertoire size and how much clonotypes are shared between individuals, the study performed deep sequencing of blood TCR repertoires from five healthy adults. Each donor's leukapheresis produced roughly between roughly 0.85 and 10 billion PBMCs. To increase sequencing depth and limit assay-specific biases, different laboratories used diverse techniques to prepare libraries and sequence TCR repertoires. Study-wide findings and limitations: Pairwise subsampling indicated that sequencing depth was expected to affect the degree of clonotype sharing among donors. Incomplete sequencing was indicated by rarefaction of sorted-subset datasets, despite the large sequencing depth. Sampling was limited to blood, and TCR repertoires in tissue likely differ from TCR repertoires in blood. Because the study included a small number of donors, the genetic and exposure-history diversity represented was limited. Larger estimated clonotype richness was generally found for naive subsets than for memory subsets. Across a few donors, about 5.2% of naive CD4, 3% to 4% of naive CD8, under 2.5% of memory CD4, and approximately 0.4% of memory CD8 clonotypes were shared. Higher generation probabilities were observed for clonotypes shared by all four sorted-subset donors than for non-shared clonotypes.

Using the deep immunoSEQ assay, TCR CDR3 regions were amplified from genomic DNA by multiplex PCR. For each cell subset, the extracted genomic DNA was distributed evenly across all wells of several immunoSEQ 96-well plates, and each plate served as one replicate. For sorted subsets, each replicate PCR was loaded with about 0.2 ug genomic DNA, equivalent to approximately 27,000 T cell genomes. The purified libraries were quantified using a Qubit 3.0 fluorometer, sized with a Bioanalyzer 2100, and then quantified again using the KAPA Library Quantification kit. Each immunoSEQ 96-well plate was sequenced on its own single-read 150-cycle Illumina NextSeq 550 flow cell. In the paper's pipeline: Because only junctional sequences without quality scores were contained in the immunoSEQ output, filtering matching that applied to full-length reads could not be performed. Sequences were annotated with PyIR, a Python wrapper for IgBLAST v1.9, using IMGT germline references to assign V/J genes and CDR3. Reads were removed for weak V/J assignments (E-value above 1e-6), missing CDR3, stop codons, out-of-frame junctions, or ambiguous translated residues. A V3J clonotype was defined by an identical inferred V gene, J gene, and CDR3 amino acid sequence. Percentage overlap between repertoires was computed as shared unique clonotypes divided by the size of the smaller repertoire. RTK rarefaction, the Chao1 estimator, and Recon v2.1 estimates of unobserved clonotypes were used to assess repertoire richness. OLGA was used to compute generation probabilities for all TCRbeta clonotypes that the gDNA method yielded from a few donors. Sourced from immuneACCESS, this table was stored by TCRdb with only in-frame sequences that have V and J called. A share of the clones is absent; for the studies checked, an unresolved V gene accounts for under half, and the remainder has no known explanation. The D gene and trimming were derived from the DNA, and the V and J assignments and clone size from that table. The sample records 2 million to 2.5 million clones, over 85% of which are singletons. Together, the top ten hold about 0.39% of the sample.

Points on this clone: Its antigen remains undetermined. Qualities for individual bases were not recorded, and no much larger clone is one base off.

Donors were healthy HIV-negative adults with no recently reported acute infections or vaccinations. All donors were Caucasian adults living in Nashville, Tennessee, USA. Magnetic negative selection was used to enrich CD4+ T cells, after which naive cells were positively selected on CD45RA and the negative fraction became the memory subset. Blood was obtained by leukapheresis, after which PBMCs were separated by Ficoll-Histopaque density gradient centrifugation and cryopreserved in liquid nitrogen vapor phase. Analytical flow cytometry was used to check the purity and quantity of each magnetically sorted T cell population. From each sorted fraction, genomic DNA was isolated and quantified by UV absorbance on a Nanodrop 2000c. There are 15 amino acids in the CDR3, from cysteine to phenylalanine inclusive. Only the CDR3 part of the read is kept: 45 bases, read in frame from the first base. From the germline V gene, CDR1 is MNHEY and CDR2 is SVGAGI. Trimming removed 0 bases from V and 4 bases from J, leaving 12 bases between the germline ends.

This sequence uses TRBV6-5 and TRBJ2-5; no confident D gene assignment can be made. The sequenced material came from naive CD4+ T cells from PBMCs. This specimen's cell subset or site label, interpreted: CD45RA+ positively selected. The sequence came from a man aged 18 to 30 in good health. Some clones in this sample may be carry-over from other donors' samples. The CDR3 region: CASSYSDPKGETQYF. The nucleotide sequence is TGTGCCAGCAGTTACTCGGACCCTAAGGGAGAGACCCAGTACTTC.